The T cell receptor (beta chain) under discussion was sequenced for a study of blood T cell repertoires in COVID-19. Overall study context: Acute and convalescent COVID-19 specimens originated in the United States, Italy and Spain.

Germline lookup yields CDR1 MDHEN and CDR2 SYDVKM. V was trimmed by 6 bases and J by 0 bases, leaving 5 bases between them. The CDR3 totals 12 residues. Authors' processing steps: Using reference gene primer amplification, nucleated cell counts were estimated. Data came from immunoSEQ multiplex PCR; TCRdb stores just in-frame clones and leaves some out. V, J and clone size derive from that table, while D and trimming were established from the DNA sequence. The profile covers 250,000 or so clones, with 85% to 90% appearing a single time and approximately 2.5% taken by the ten largest. The chain recombines TRBV28 with TRBJ1-1; D gene ambiguous. The specimen sequenced was peripheral blood. This clonotype originated in a man aged 30 to 39 with COVID-19, enrolled during active disease. The CDR3 DNA reads as TGTGCCAGCAGACAGATGAACACTGAAGCTTTCTTT. Translation gives CASRQMNTEAFF.